The 27 T cell receptor beta chains below were found in one sample sequenced in a study of vaccination and CD4 T cells after COVID-19. The Oncomine TCR Beta short-read assay sequenced DNA from cultured CD4+ T cells. TCRdb ran MiXCR on the PCR reads and lists one entry per CDR3 protein. Counted here are about 15,000 distinct CDR3 sequences, roughly two fifths occurring once; the ten biggest clones make up roughly 20%. Treatment given: roughly nine-day PBMC culture with coronavirus spike peptide pools or control peptides (ViraFEST assay). Antigens of these TCRs are unknown. Specimen: cultured CD4+ T cells from blood. All receptors derive from a human donor with COVID-19.

This chain connects TRBV30 to TRBJ1-5; perhaps TRBD1 as D (5 bases). Trimming left V 0 bases short and J 7 bases short, with 16 bases between. The CDR3 is 15 residues long. Looked up from germline, CDR1 is GTSNPN and CDR2 is SVGIG (reference sequence). CDR3 protein: CAWSVGQGQGQPQHF. The DNA of the CDR3 is TGTGCCTGGAGTGTAGGCCAGGGTCAAGGGCAGCCCCAGCATTTT. Full variable domain (rest looked up from reference TRBV30 and TRBJ1-5): SQTIHQWPATLVQPVGSPLSLECTVEGTSNPNLYWYRQAAGRGLQLLFYSVGIGQISSEVPQNLSASRPQDRQFILSSKKLLLSDSGFYLCAWSVGQGQGQPQHFGDGTRLSIL.

In this sample, this clonotype turned up a few times. This chain joins TRBV4-2 and TRBJ1-6; D possibly corresponds to TRBD1 (5 bases). The CDR3 runs 14 residues. Germline loops: CDR1 LGHNA, CDR2 YNFKEQ. With 5 bases removed from V and 5 bases from J, the gap between germline ends came to 10 bases. The CDR3 region has the DNA TGTGCCAGCAGCAATGGACAAGATAATTCACCCCTCCACTTT. Protein: CASSNGQDNSPLHF.

The J gene is TRBJ2-5, the V gene TRBV2; 8 nucleotides agree with TRBD1. The J segment lost 0 bases and the V segment lost 7 bases, leaving 4 bases of the junction unmatched. Germline assignment: CDR1 SNHLY and CDR2 FYNNEI. The CDR3 extends over 14 amino acids. The CDR3 spells CASTGGPYQETQYF. CDR3 coding DNA: TGTGCCAGCACAGGGGGCCCGTACCAAGAGACCCAGTACTTC.

This clonotype was detected only a few times. The chain recombines TRBV28 with TRBJ2-7; D not resolved. The CDR3 is 14 amino acids. V was pared by 4 bases and J by 0 bases, with 10 bases between. The V gene's germline CDR1 is MDHEN and CDR2 SYDVKM. CDR3 loop: CASSSLGPSYEQYF. CDR3 DNA: TGTGCCAGCAGTTCCCTCGGACCCTCCTACGAGCAGTACTTC.

The chain employs TRBV19 and TRBJ2-5; D remains ambiguous. The CDR3 is 13 amino acids. V was pared by 3 bases and J by 4 bases, with 9 bases between. The germline CDR1 and CDR2 sequences are LNHDA and SQIVND (reference sequence). CDR3 bases: TGTGCCAGTAGTATGTTGATCCCAGAGACCCAGTACTTC. Protein product: CASSMLIPETQYF.

The chain has TRBV11-2 and TRBJ2-5, with 14 bases matching TRBD2. The CDR3 consists of 15 residues. Germline V gives CDR1 SGHAT, CDR2 FQNNGV. J lost 2 bases, V lost 5 bases, and 1 base had no gene match. The CDR3 spells CASSRLAGGQETQYF. The CDR3 DNA reads TGTGCCAGCAGCCGACTAGCGGGGGGGCAAGAGACCCAGTACTTC.

This clonotype was counted a few times. The chain is built from TRBV2 and TRBJ1-5, with 7 bases aligning to TRBD1. After removal of 7 bases from V and 6 bases from J, the junction contained 9 bases not matched to a gene. The CDR3 sequence is 14 residues long. The germline V gene has CDR1 SNHLY and CDR2 FYNNEI. CDR3 sequence (DNA): TGTGCCAGCAATCTAGGACGGGACAGTCAGCCCCAGCATTTT. This sequence encodes CASNLGRDSQPQHF.

The rearrangement joins TRBV7-2 to TRBJ2-1, with D maybe TRBD2 (7 bases). The CDR3 is 18 amino acids. The V end lost 8 bases, the J end lost 0 bases, and 23 bases lay between the germline ends. Germline assignment: CDR1 SGHTA and CDR2 FQGNSA. This CDR3 reads CASGGGLKGHRSYNEQFF. The CDR3 DNA is TGTGCCAGCGGGGGGGGGCTGAAGGGACACCGCTCCTACAATGAGCAGTTCTTC. Full variable domain (remainder filled in from reference TRBV7-2 and TRBJ2-1): GAGVSQSPSNKVTEKGKDVELRCDPISGHTALYWYRQSLGQGLEFLIYFQGNSAPDKSGLPSDRFSAERTGGSVSTLTIQRTQQEDSAVYLCASGGGLKGHRSYNEQFFGPGTRLTVL.

The V call is TRBV6-5, the J call TRBJ1-2; 7 positions match TRBD1. The junction had 6 bases not matched to a gene; V was cut back by 4 bases and J by 10 bases. The CDR3 is made up of 12 amino acids. Germline CDR1 is MNHEY and CDR2 is SVGAGI. For the CDR3, the DNA is TGTGCCAGCAGTTCCTCCAGGGGGGACTACACCTTC. Its translation is CASSSSRGDYTF.

This clonotype was detected a few times. The chain uses TRBV2 and TRBJ1-1; 10 bases are a match to TRBD1. There are 14 residues in the CDR3. The germline V gene encodes CDR1 SNHLY and CDR2 FYNNEI. With 6 bases clipped from V and 7 bases from J, the junction kept 8 bases outside the gene matches. CDR3 loop: CASRGTGEIGEAFF. The CDR3 DNA is TGTGCCAGCAGGGGGACAGGGGAGATCGGTGAAGCTTTCTTT.

This rearrangement joins TRBV7-2 to TRBJ1-2; 7 nucleotides align to TRBD1. Looked up from germline, CDR1 is SGHTA and CDR2 is FQGNSA. V lost 4 bases and J lost 4; bases outside the gene matches: 9. CDR3 length: 15 residues. This CDR3 reads CASSSGDSRRYGYTF. Here the CDR3 DNA reads TGTGCCAGCAGCTCAGGGGACAGTCGGCGCTATGGCTACACCTTC.

This clonotype was counted between two and nine times. The chain joins TRBV30 to TRBJ2-5, with D perhaps TRBD2 (7 bases). This CDR3 contains 13 residues. Germline V gives CDR1 GTSNPN, CDR2 SVGIG (reference sequence). V shed 6 bases and J shed 5 bases, with 16 bases lying between them. The CDR3 coding sequence is TGTGCCTGTGGGGGGGGCCTTGGGGAGACCCAGTACTTC. Protein sequence: CACGGGLGETQYF.

This clonotype was seen a handful of times. CDR3 bases: TGTGCCAGCAGCTTAGGGGGTCTGTCTGACTATGGCTACACCTTC. As protein: CASSLGGLSDYGYTF. V is TRBV7-8 and J is TRBJ1-2; D uncertain. The germline CDR1 and CDR2 sequences are SGHVS and FQNEAQ. CDR3 length: 15 amino acids. The V gene lost 1 base and the J gene lost 3 bases, with 12 bases spanning the gap.

This clonotype came up a few times. This rearrangement joins TRBV9 to TRBJ1-6, with a tentative D call TRBD1 (5 bases). The CDR3 covers 15 residues. Germline lookup yields CDR1 SGDLS and CDR2 YYNGEE. The germline V and J ends were trimmed by 3 bases and 7 bases, with 14 bases remaining between them. The CDR3 here is CASSARDRGNSPLHF. CDR3 in DNA: TGTGCCAGCAGCGCCAGGGACCGAGGAAATTCACCCCTCCACTTT. Full variable domain (remainder filled in from reference TRBV9 and TRBJ1-6): DSGVTQTPKHLITATGQRVTLRCSPRSGDLSVYWYQQSLDQGLQFLIQYYNGEERAKGNILERFSAQQFPDLHSELNLSSLELGDSALYFCASSARDRGNSPLHFGNGTRLTVT.

This clonotype was observed a few times. The chain couples TRBV10-1 to TRBJ2-5; D is tentatively TRBD1 or TRBD2 (5 bases each). V dropped 2 bases and J dropped 5 bases, with 9 bases sitting between them. CDR1 WNHNN and CDR2 SYGVQD come from the germline V gene (reference sequence). This CDR3 is built from 13 residues. Here the CDR3 reads CASSEEGSETQYF. The CDR3 nucleotides are TGCGCCAGCAGTGAGGAGGGGTCGGAGACCCAGTACTTC.

This sequence joins TRBV2 and TRBJ2-7; maybe TRBD1 (5 bases). Germline lookup yields CDR1 SNHLY and CDR2 FYNNEI. Trimming removed 0 bases at V and 3 bases at J, with 9 bases between. This CDR3 has 14 amino acids. CDR3 amino acids: CASSEAQGSYEQYF. DNA for the CDR3: TGTGCCAGCAGTGAAGCGCAGGGCAGCTACGAGCAGTACTTC.

The V call is TRBV15, the J call TRBJ1-2; 8 bases are shared with TRBD1. This CDR3 spans 15 amino acids. The germline V gene has CDR1 LNHNV and CDR2 YYDKDF (reference sequence). Losses at the gene ends were 5 bases for V and 4 bases for J; bases not matched to a gene: 9. CDR3 protein: CATSVGLTGAYGYTF. In nucleotides, the CDR3 is TGTGCCACCAGCGTAGGCCTGACAGGGGCCTATGGCTACACCTTC. The variable domain in full, with the rest retrieved from reference TRBV15 and TRBJ1-2, is DAMVIQNPRYQVTQFGKPVTLSCSQTLNHNVMYWYQQKSSQAPKLLFHYYDKDFNNEADTPDNFQSRRPNTSFCFLDIRSPGLGDTAMYLCATSVGLTGAYGYTFGSGTRLTVV.

This clonotype was seen a few times. V and J are TRBV20-1 and TRBJ1-6; D is undetermined. Germline V gives CDR1 DFQATT, CDR2 SNEGSKA (reference sequence). Trimming took 0 bases from V and 10 from J, leaving 13 bases between them. The CDR3 is 14 amino acids. The CDR3 sequence: CSAREVEGKSPLHF. As DNA, the CDR3 is TGCAGTGCTAGAGAAGTGGAGGGAAAGTCACCCCTCCACTTT.

The V gene is TRBV27, the J gene TRBJ2-5, with TRBD2 matching over 10 bases. The V and J ends lost 9 bases and 5 bases, in that order; junction bases with no gene match: 12. Germline V CDR1 and CDR2: MNHEY, SMNVEV (reference sequence). This CDR3 region has 15 residues. In nucleotides, the CDR3 is TGTGCCAGGTACACCCCGGGACTAGCGAATGAGACCCAGTACTTC. Translation gives CARYTPGLANETQYF.

The rearrangement joins TRBV7-9 to TRBJ1-3; no clear D gene. V gave up 6 bases and J gave up 4 bases, with 10 bases separating them. The CDR3 contains 13 residues. Germline CDR1 is SEHNR and CDR2 is FQNEAQ (reference sequence). This CDR3 is CASSYGLGNTIYF. CDR3 sequence (DNA): TGTGCCAGCAGTTACGGCCTCGGAAACACCATATATTTT.

This clonotype turned up a few times. The V and J genes are TRBV10-1 and TRBJ2-3, with TRBD2 matching 7 bases. The CDR3 is 16 residues long. Trimming cost V 0 bases and J 2 bases; bases outside gene matches: 5. Germline CDR1 is WNHNN and CDR2 is SYGVQD (reference sequence). The CDR3 protein is CASSESASGYTDTQYF. Here the CDR3 DNA reads TGCGCCAGCAGTGAGTCGGCTAGCGGATACACAGATACGCAGTATTTT.

This clonotype was seen more than once but under ten times. CDR3 DNA: TGTGCCAGCAGTTTGCCTTCGGGACAGTCCTACGAGCAGTACTTC. This codes for CASSLPSGQSYEQYF. The chain has TRBV28 and TRBJ2-7, with 7 bases matching TRBD1. The CDR3 length is 15 residues. In germline, CDR1 is MDHEN, CDR2 SYDVKM. The trim removed 3 bases at V and 1 base at J, leaving 6 bases unmatched.

The rearrangement joins TRBV6-4 to TRBJ2-1; 8 nucleotides agree with TRBD1. CDR1 and CDR2 (germline): MRHNA, SNTAGT. This CDR3 is 16 amino acids long. V shed 4 bases and J 5 bases; nucleotides not matched to a gene: 10. The CDR3 spells CASSVVGRGQDNEQFF. The CDR3 DNA reads TGTGCCAGCAGTGTGGTCGGCAGGGGGCAAGACAATGAGCAGTTCTTC.

A single count supports this clonotype. The chain carries TRBV28 and TRBJ2-5; TRBD2 might be the D (6 bases). Germline V gives CDR1 MDHEN, CDR2 SYDVKM. The CDR3 covers 13 residues. V was shortened by 7 bases and J by 5 bases, with 14 bases between the two germline ends. CDR3 coding DNA: TGTGCCAGCACTCCGGGGGTAATTGAGACCCAGTACTTC. This sequence encodes CASTPGVIETQYF.

This sequence joins TRBV19 and TRBJ2-1; tentative D call: TRBD2 (6 bases). The germline CDR1 and CDR2 sequences are LNHDA and SQIVND (reference sequence). V shed 4 bases and J shed 0 bases, with 10 bases lying between them. The CDR3 runs to 15 residues. The CDR3 is CASSRLDSSYNEQFF. Written as DNA, the CDR3 is TGTGCCAGTAGTAGACTAGACAGCTCCTACAATGAGCAGTTCTTC.

Turning to this clonotype: At one boundary the junction diverges from the germline segment, which might be a read error. This rearrangement joins TRBV12-3 or TRBV12-4 to TRBJ1-2; 7 bases match TRBD1. The CDR3 has 14 residues. The chain's CDR3 is CVSRYHDRADGYTF. Here the CDR3 DNA reads TGTGTCAGCAGATACCATGACAGGGCGGATGGCTACACCTTC.

The V gene is TRBV7-8, the J gene TRBJ2-7; perhaps TRBD2 as D (7 bases). CDR1 and CDR2 (germline): SGHVS, FQNEAQ. CDR3 length equals 16 residues. The V and J ends lost 1 base and 3 bases respectively, with 16 bases between them. CDR3 protein: CASSLVGGGPLYEQYF. As DNA, the CDR3 is TGTGCCAGCAGCTTAGTTGGCGGGGGCCCACTCTACGAGCAGTACTTC. Using reference TRBV7-8 and TRBJ2-7 for the parts outside the CDR3, the full variable domain is GAGVSQSPRYKVAKRGQDVALRCDPISGHVSLFWYQQALGQGPEFLTYFQNEAQLDKSGLPSDRFFAERPEGSVSTLKIQRTQQEDSAVYLCASSLVGGGPLYEQYFGPGTRLTVT.